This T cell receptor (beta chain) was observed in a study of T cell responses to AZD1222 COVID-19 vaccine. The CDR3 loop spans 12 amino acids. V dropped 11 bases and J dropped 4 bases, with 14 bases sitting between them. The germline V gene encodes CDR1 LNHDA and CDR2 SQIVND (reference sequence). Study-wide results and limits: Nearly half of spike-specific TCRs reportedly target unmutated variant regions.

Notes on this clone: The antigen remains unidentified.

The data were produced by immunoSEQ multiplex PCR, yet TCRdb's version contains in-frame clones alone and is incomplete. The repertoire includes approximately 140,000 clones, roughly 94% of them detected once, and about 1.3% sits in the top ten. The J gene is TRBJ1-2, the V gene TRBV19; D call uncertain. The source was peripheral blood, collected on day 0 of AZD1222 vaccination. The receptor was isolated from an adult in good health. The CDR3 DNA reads TGTGCCGTACTAGTTGGGTCCTATGGCTACACCTTC. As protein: CAVLVGSYGYTF.